The 23 T cell receptor beta chains below all came from one sample that was sequenced in a study of shared clonotypes between healthy human individuals. The repertoire was sequenced with immunoSEQ multiplex PCR; TCRdb's copy has only in-frame clones and lacks some. The data show some 1,400,000 clones, roughly 96% seen once. Sequences were obtained from naive CD4+ T cells sorted from blood. Subset denoted: CD45RA+ positively selected. Every receptor here comes from a young man in good health.

This clone occurred once. The J gene is TRBJ2-2, the V gene TRBV12-5; D perhaps matches TRBD2 (5 bases). CDR1 and CDR2 (germline): LGHNT, FRNRAP. The CDR3 has 13 amino acids. Trimming shortened V by 4 bases and J by 8 bases, and 11 bases separated the two germline ends. The CDR3, as DNA: TGTGCTAGTGGTTCCCATAGCGCGGGGGAGCTGTTTTTT. This encodes CASGSHSAGELFF.

The chain is built from TRBV9 and TRBJ1-2; D is unresolved. Germline V gene sequence: CDR1 SGDLS, CDR2 YYNGEE. Trimming shortened V by 4 bases and J by 2 bases, and 15 bases separated the two germline ends. CDR3 length: 15 amino acids. The chain's CDR3 is CASSPTSQQNYGYTF. CDR3 sequence (DNA): TGTGCCAGCAGCCCTACGTCACAACAAAACTATGGCTACACCTTC.

The rearrangement joins TRBV6-1 to TRBJ1-1, with 8 bases matching TRBD1. CDR1 and CDR2 from the germline V gene are MNHNS and SASEGT. With V trimmed by 5 bases and J by 5 bases, 4 bases remained unmatched. The CDR3 has 13 amino acids. The CDR3 loop reads CASSRQGRTEAFF. CDR3 coding DNA: TGTGCCAGCAGTAGACAGGGGCGAACTGAAGCTTTCTTT.

The chain uses TRBV10-3 and TRBJ1-2, with 7 bases aligning to TRBD1. The CDR3 covers 14 residues. Losses at the gene ends were 0 bases for V and 4 bases for J; bases not matched to a gene: 2. Germline CDR1 ENHRY, CDR2 SYGVKD. CDR3 in DNA: TGTGCCATCAGTGAGTCGACAGGGACCTATGGCTACACCTTC. Residues: CAISESTGTYGYTF.

This rearrangement joins TRBV6-5 to TRBJ1-5, with a weak D call TRBD1 (6 bases). The V gene lost 5 bases and the J gene lost 13 bases, with 18 bases spanning the gap. CDR3 length: 13 amino acids. The V gene's germline CDR1 is MNHEY and CDR2 SVGAGI. This chain's CDR3 is CASSPRRGTPQHF. CDR3 nucleotide sequence: TGTGCCAGCAGTCCCCGCCGCGGGACACCACAGCATTTT.

In DNA form, the CDR3 reads TGTGCCAGCAGCTCCGGACGGCAGGGCAAAAACATTCAGTACTTC. It specifies CASSSGRQGKNIQYF. V and J are TRBV11-1 and TRBJ2-4, with D possibly matching TRBD1 (5 bases). The germline V gene has CDR1 SGHAT and CDR2 FQDESV (reference sequence). With 4 bases removed from V and 3 bases from J, the gap between germline ends came to 13 bases. The length of the CDR3 is 15 residues. Full variable domain (missing parts from reference TRBV11-1 and TRBJ2-4): EAEVAQSPRYKITEKSQAVAFWCDPISGHATLYWYRQILGQGPELLVQFQDESVVDDSQLPKDRFSAERLKGVDSTLKIQPAELGDSAMYLCASSSGRQGKNIQYFGAGTRLSVL.

The V call is TRBV6-1, the J call TRBJ2-1, with TRBD1 matching 7 bases. The J segment lost 4 bases and the V segment lost 4 bases, leaving 10 bases of the junction unmatched. Per germline, CDR1 MNHNS and CDR2 SASEGT. The CDR3 is 16 residues long. CDR3 DNA: TGTGCCAGCAGTGGTAATACGGGACAGCCATACAATGAGCAGTTCTTC. Translated: CASSGNTGQPYNEQFF.

The chain couples TRBV7-2 to TRBJ2-5; a weak D match, TRBD1 (5 bases). From germline, CDR1 is SGHTA and CDR2 FQGNSA. The CDR3 sequence is 13 residues long. Trimming took off 5 bases at V and 2 bases at J, with 9 bases between the two ends. The CDR3 loop is CASSPKGQETQYF. DNA of the CDR3: TGTGCCAGCAGCCCGAAGGGGCAAGAGACCCAGTACTTC.

This clone showed up just once. V is TRBV5-3 and J is TRBJ1-2, with a possible D match to TRBD1 (5 bases). TRBV5-3 is an open reading frame whose function is uncertain. This CDR3 has 16 amino acids. Trimming removed 4 bases at V and 8 bases at J, with 24 bases between. The CDR3 nucleotides are TGTGCCAGAAGCCTGAAGCCTTCGGGGGTCCCTAGGGGCTACACCTTC. Amino acid sequence: CARSLKPSGVPRGYTF.

The chain combines TRBV20-1 with TRBJ2-7; D unclear. V was clipped by 0 bases and J by 6 bases, with 3 bases between them. This CDR3 contains 10 residues. Germline CDR1 and CDR2: DFQATT and SNEGSKA (reference sequence). The CDR3 sequence: CSARDTEQYF. In nucleotides, the CDR3 is TGCAGTGCTAGAGATACCGAGCAGTACTTC.

This clone came up once. The gene calls are TRBV7-6 and TRBJ2-5, with 10 bases fitting TRBD2. Looked up from germline, CDR1 is SGHVS and CDR2 is FNYEAQ. This CDR3 is 15 amino acids long. The trim removed 2 bases at V and 2 bases at J, leaving 2 bases unmatched. The CDR3 nucleotides read TGTGCCAGCAGCTTACTAGCGGGAGCTCAAGAGACCCAGTACTTC. Amino acids: CASSLLAGAQETQYF.

The genes are TRBV4-3 and TRBJ1-1, with D perhaps TRBD1 (6 bases). The CDR3 runs 17 residues. Per the germline V gene, CDR1 is LGHNA and CDR2 is YSLEER. The ends were cut back, 4 bases at V and 1 base at J, with 19 bases in the middle. CDR3 DNA sequence: TGCGCCAGCAGCCCATCCCCAGCATCAGGGGAGAACACTGAAGCTTTCTTT. This encodes CASSPSPASGENTEAFF.

The V and J genes are TRBV29-1 and TRBJ2-2; 10 nucleotides match TRBD2. V gave up 4 bases and J gave up 6 bases; unmatched junction bases: 11. The V gene's germline CDR1 is SQVTM and CDR2 ANQGSEA. The CDR3 is 16 residues long. CDR3 protein: CSVAVAGGPFAGELFF. In DNA, the CDR3 is TGCAGCGTTGCGGTAGCGGGAGGCCCTTTTGCCGGGGAGCTGTTTTTT.

V gene TRBV5-1 combines with J gene TRBJ2-2; maybe TRBD2 (6 bases). Germline-derived CDR1 and CDR2 are SGHRS and YFSETQ. The CDR3 runs to 17 residues. Trimming took 1 base from V and 5 from J, leaving 18 bases between them. The CDR3 DNA is TGCGCCAGCAGCTTGAAGGTCCGGACGGGGGAAACCGGGGAGCTGTTTTTT. It translates to CASSLKVRTGETGELFF. Together with reference TRBV5-1 and TRBJ2-2, the CDR3 gives the full variable domain: KAGVTQTPRYLIKTRGQQVTLSCSPISGHRSVSWYQQTPGQGLQFLFEYFSETQRNKGNFPGRFSGRQFSNSRSEMNVSTLELGDSALYLCASSLKVRTGETGELFFGEGSRLTVL.

The genes are TRBV27 and TRBJ2-1; 9 bases are shared with TRBD2. The CDR3 extends over 14 amino acids. Germline CDR1 is MNHEY and CDR2 is SMNVEV (reference sequence). V dropped 10 bases and J dropped 4; count of bases not matched to a gene: 8. The CDR3 reads CATGDLAGYNEQFF. CDR3 nucleotides: TGTGCCACTGGAGACCTAGCGGGATACAATGAGCAGTTCTTC.

V gene TRBV2 combines with J gene TRBJ2-7, with TRBD1 identical over 7 bases. The CDR3 has 17 residues. CDR1 SNHLY and CDR2 FYNNEI come from the germline V gene. The J segment lost 7 bases and the V segment lost 3 bases, leaving 18 bases of the junction unmatched. CDR3 protein: CASSDLTGASNPREQYF. In DNA form, the CDR3 reads TGTGCCAGCAGTGATCTAACAGGGGCCTCTAACCCCCGAGAGCAGTACTTC.

The V and J genes are TRBV30 and TRBJ2-5, with 12 bases that match TRBD2. CDR1 and CDR2 (germline): GTSNPN, SVGIG (reference sequence). The V gene end was trimmed by 2 bases and the J gene end by 2 bases; junction bases not matched to a gene: 9. This CDR3 is 17 amino acids long. The CDR3 nucleotides read TGTGCCTGGAGTCAATTCATGGGACTAGCGGGTCAAGAGACCCAGTACTTC. It translates to CAWSQFMGLAGQETQYF. Full variable domain (missing parts from reference TRBV30 and TRBJ2-5): SQTIHQWPATLVQPVGSPLSLECTVEGTSNPNLYWYRQAAGRGLQLLFYSVGIGQISSEVPQNLSASRPQDRQFILSSKKLLLSDSGFYLCAWSQFMGLAGQETQYFGPGTRLLVL.

The chain recombines TRBV4-2 with TRBJ2-1; perhaps D is TRBD1 or TRBD2 (5 bases each). Germline CDR1 LGHNA, CDR2 YNFKEQ. V shed 6 bases and J shed 4 bases, with 13 bases lying between them. CDR3 size: 14 residues. The CDR3 nucleotides are TGTGCCAGCAGTGTAGGGACCGATTACAATGAGCAGTTCTTC. Protein product: CASSVGTDYNEQFF.

The chain uses TRBV5-4 and TRBJ2-1, with 11 positions matching TRBD2. Germline V gene data show CDR1 as SGHNT and CDR2 as YYREEE (reference sequence). V was pared by 4 bases and J by 6 bases, with 6 bases of the junction left unmatched. The CDR3 loop spans 15 amino acids. The CDR3 nucleotides read TGTGCCAGCAGCCTTAAAACTAGCGGGAGCAATGAGCAGTTCTTC. Translated: CASSLKTSGSNEQFF. Together with reference TRBV5-4 and TRBJ2-1, the CDR3 gives the full variable domain: ETGVTQSPTHLIKTRGQQVTLRCSSQSGHNTVSWYQQALGQGPQFIFQYYREEENGRGNFPPRFSGLQFPNYSSELNVNALELDDSALYLCASSLKTSGSNEQFFGPGTRLTVL.

This clone was seen a single time. The chain couples TRBV7-9 to TRBJ1-5; 7 bases line up with TRBD1. This CDR3 is 14 amino acids long. CDR1 and CDR2 from the germline V gene are SEHNR and FQNEAQ (reference sequence). J was trimmed by 4 bases and V by 5 bases; bases with no gene match: 5. The CDR3 sequence is CASSRDSYNQPQHF. Here the CDR3 DNA reads TGTGCCAGCAGCCGGGACAGCTATAATCAGCCCCAGCATTTT.

The chain is built from TRBV30 and TRBJ1-2; D might be TRBD1 (6 bases). Germline loops: CDR1 GTSNPN, CDR2 SVGIG (reference sequence). Trimming took off 8 bases at V and 6 bases at J, with 19 bases between the two ends. CDR3 length: 13 residues. CDR3 DNA sequence: TGTGCCCTCGGACAGATCAGAGGGAATGGCTACACCTTC. It encodes CALGQIRGNGYTF.

This clone has only one observation. The CDR3 here is CASSPPSSGGTEAFF. CDR3 DNA: TGTGCCAGCTCACCTCCCTCTTCAGGGGGGACTGAAGCTTTCTTT. The chain carries TRBV18 and TRBJ1-1; TRBD1 aligns across 7 bases. Germline loops: CDR1 KGHSH, CDR2 LQKENI. This CDR3 spans 15 amino acids. V lost 3 bases, J lost 5 bases, and 9 bases stayed unmatched.

Regarding this clone: Other nucleotide sequences from this sample produce the same CDR3. V gene TRBV5-1 combines with J gene TRBJ2-3; a possible D gene is TRBD1 (5 bases). CDR3 length equals 13 residues. Germline V gene lookup returns CDR1 SGHRS and CDR2 YFSETQ. V was shortened by 2 bases and J by 3 bases, with 7 bases between the two germline ends. Here the CDR3 reads CASSFTGTDTQYF. CDR3 coding DNA: TGCGCCAGCAGCTTCACAGGTACAGATACGCAGTATTTT.